The 24 T cell receptor beta chains below all came from one sample that was sequenced in a study of blood T cell repertoires in COVID-19. Profiled with immunoSEQ multiplex PCR; TCRdb holds only in-frame clones, not every one. The repertoire holds 200,000 to 250,000 clones, roughly four fifths seen once, with roughly 4.8% in the top ten. The sequenced sample consisted of PBMCs or T cells enriched from blood (not recorded which). The source is a woman aged 45 to 65 who had been exposed to COVID-19.

This clone has only one observation. The J gene is TRBJ2-5, the V gene TRBV5-1; 8 bases line up with TRBD2. V was pared by 3 bases and J by 5 bases, with 6 bases of the junction left unmatched. The length of the CDR3 is 14 residues. The germline CDR1 and CDR2 sequences are SGHRS and YFSETQ. This chain's CDR3 is CASSSGGAGETQYF. The CDR3 coding sequence is TGCGCCAGCAGCTCCGGGGGGGCGGGGGAGACCCAGTACTTC.

The chain is built from TRBV12-3 or TRBV12-4 and TRBJ1-2; no definite D call. The germline V and J ends were trimmed by 6 bases and 8 bases, with 13 bases remaining between them. The CDR3 sequence is 12 residues long. This CDR3 is CASSILGGGYTF. CDR3 sequence (DNA): TGTGCCAGCAGCATATTAGGAGGAGGCTACACCTTC.

The chain employs TRBV4-2 and TRBJ1-5; 7 positions agree with TRBD1. V gave up 2 bases and J gave up 1 base; unmatched junction bases: 8. Germline CDR1 LGHNA, CDR2 YNFKEQ. CDR3 length: 17 amino acids. The CDR3: CASSQLTGATSNQPQHF. CDR3 DNA sequence: TGTGCCAGCAGCCAACTCACAGGGGCGACGAGCAATCAGCCCCAGCATTTT.

This chain uses TRBV5-6 with TRBJ2-5, with 9 bases fitting TRBD1. The germline V gene has CDR1 SGHDT and CDR2 YYEEEE. After removal of 4 bases from V and 3 bases from J, the junction contained 7 bases not matched to a gene. The CDR3 length is 15 residues. CDR3 DNA: TGTGCCAGCAGCATTGAAGGGACAGGGAAAGAGACCCAGTACTTC. Its protein product is CASSIEGTGKETQYF.

The genes are TRBV9 and TRBJ2-5; 10 positions match TRBD2. The V gene's germline CDR1 is SGDLS and CDR2 YYNGEE. The ends lost 2 bases at V and 2 bases at J; junction bases unmatched: 6. The CDR3 covers 16 residues. In DNA form, the CDR3 reads TGTGCCAGCAGCGTCCAAGCGGGGGGGCTTCAAGAGACCCAGTACTTC. Amino acids: CASSVQAGGLQETQYF.

The J gene is TRBJ2-3, the V gene TRBV20-1, with D maybe TRBD2 (6 bases). The CDR3 spans 11 residues. Germline V gene sequence: CDR1 DFQATT, CDR2 SNEGSKA (reference sequence). V lost 6 bases and J lost 3, with 7 bases in between. Here the CDR3 DNA reads TGCAGTGCGGCGGGGACAGATACGCAGTATTTT. It translates to CSAAGTDTQYF.

This rearrangement joins TRBV5-6 to TRBJ1-1, with 12 bases fitting TRBD1. CDR1 SGHDT and CDR2 YYEEEE come from the germline V gene. J gave up 5 bases and V 5 bases, and 7 bases lay outside the gene matches. CDR3 length: 15 residues. The CDR3 DNA reads TGTGCCAGCAGTATCGGGACAGGGGGCTTAACTGAAGCTTTCTTT. This translates into CASSIGTGGLTEAFF.

This clone has just a few counts. The CDR3 DNA sequence: TGTGCCAGCAGCATTCCCCCGGGACAGGGACGGGAGCTGTTTTTT. Residues: CASSIPPGQGRELFF. The chain has TRBV5-6 and TRBJ2-2; 9 nucleotides agree with TRBD1. The CDR3 has 15 amino acids. V lost 4 bases, J lost 9 bases, and 10 bases stayed unmatched. Germline-derived CDR1 and CDR2 are SGHDT and YYEEEE.

The gene calls are TRBV5-1 and TRBJ1-5; D is uncertain. Germline V gene lookup returns CDR1 SGHRS and CDR2 YFSETQ. Trimming left V 3 bases short and J 5 bases short, with 12 bases between. CDR3 size: 14 residues. CDR3 sequence (DNA): TGCGCCAGCAGCTACGATCCAGATTATCAGCCCCAGCATTTT. Translating gives CASSYDPDYQPQHF.

V and J are TRBV12-3 or TRBV12-4 and TRBJ2-7, with TRBD1 identical over 8 bases. Trimming took 5 bases from V and 6 from J; bases not matched to a gene: 6. The CDR3 is 13 residues long. The CDR3 bases are TGTGCCAGCAGTGCAGGCAGGGGGCTCGAGCAGTACTTC. This codes for CASSAGRGLEQYF.

The CDR3 DNA reads as TGTGCCAGCAGCCCCCTTCCAACTAGCGGGGATTACAATGAGCAGTTCTTC. It specifies CASSPLPTSGDYNEQFF. The V call is TRBV3-1 (or the pseudogene TRBV3-2), the J call TRBJ2-1, with 10 bases that match TRBD2. The V gene's germline CDR1 is LGHDT and CDR2 YNNKEL (reference sequence). The CDR3 is 17 residues long. The trim removed 4 bases at V and 4 bases at J, leaving 10 bases unmatched.

The chain carries TRBV21-1 and TRBJ2-3; the D call of TRBD1 is as the table states it, not checked on the DNA. TRBV21-1 is recorded as a pseudogene. CDR3 length equals 14 residues. The DNA of the CDR3 is TGTGCCAGCAGCAAGGGACAGGGAACAGATACGCAGTATTTT. This codes for CASSKGQGTDTQYF.

The J gene is TRBJ1-6, the V gene TRBV7-2, with D tentatively TRBD1 (6 bases). This CDR3 region has 13 residues. CDR1 is SGHTA and CDR2 is FQGNSA in the germline V gene. V was clipped by 1 base and J by 8 bases, with 6 bases between them. The CDR3 reads CASSLDRDSPLHF. CDR3 DNA: TGTGCCAGCAGCTTAGACAGGGATTCACCCCTCCACTTT.

The CDR3 loop is CASSPPAGLAGETQYF. The CDR3 DNA reads TGCGCCAGCAGCCCGCCTGCAGGGCTAGCGGGGGAGACCCAGTACTTC. The genes are TRBV4-1 and TRBJ2-5; 9 positions match TRBD2. Germline loops: CDR1 MGHRA, CDR2 YSYEKL. Losses at the gene ends were 4 bases for V and 5 bases for J; bases not matched to a gene: 11. The CDR3 sequence is 16 residues long.

The table lists this clone with a count of one. The chain couples TRBV5-4 to TRBJ2-5; D not resolved. Germline values: CDR1 SGHNT, CDR2 YYREEE (reference sequence). V dropped 3 bases and J dropped 2 bases, with 14 bases sitting between them. This CDR3 is built from 15 residues. As DNA, the CDR3 is TGTGCCAGCAGCTCGTTTTATACAGTTCAAGAGACCCAGTACTTC. Protein sequence: CASSSFYTVQETQYF.

This chain connects TRBV6-5 to TRBJ1-1, with TRBD1 matching over 7 bases. The CDR3 loop spans 13 amino acids. CDR1 is MNHEY, CDR2 SVGAGI, per germline. The V segment lost 6 bases and the J segment 8 bases; nucleotides outside the gene matches: 9. The CDR3 DNA follows: TGTGCCAGCAGCCTCGACAGGGTCGGAGAAGCTTTCTTT. It is translated as CASSLDRVGEAFF.

A word on this clone: This same CDR3 is encoded by further DNA sequences in the sample. V usage is TRBV18 and J usage is TRBJ1-1; D call uncertain. Trimming left V 3 bases short and J 5 bases short, with 10 bases between. There are 13 residues in the CDR3. Germline V gene sequence: CDR1 KGHSH, CDR2 LQKENI. CDR3 in DNA: TGTGCCAGCTCACCCTCCGGGGAGACTGAAGCTTTCTTT. Its translation: CASSPSGETEAFF. The complete variable domain, with remaining parts taken from reference TRBV18 and TRBJ1-1, reads NAGVMQNPRHLVRRRGQEARLRCSPMKGHSHVYWYRQLPEEGLKFMVYLQKENIIDESGMPKERFSAEFPKEGPSILRIQQVVRGDSAAYFCASSPSGETEAFFGQGTRLTVV.

CDR3 sequence reads: CASSMGQNTEAFF. The CDR3 coding sequence is TGCGCCAGCAGTATGGGACAGAACACTGAAGCTTTCTTT. The chain is built from TRBV5-1 and TRBJ1-1; a weak D match, TRBD1 (6 bases). This CDR3 has 13 residues. Trimming shortened V by 5 bases and J by 1 base, and 9 bases separated the two germline ends. Per germline, CDR1 SGHRS and CDR2 YFSETQ.

V usage is TRBV14 and J usage is TRBJ1-1; maybe TRBD1 (5 bases). This CDR3 has 12 residues. Germline assignment: CDR1 SGHDN and CDR2 FVKESK. Trimming removed 4 bases at V and 9 bases at J, with 12 bases between. The CDR3 here is CASSPQGYQAFF. The CDR3 DNA reads as TGTGCCAGCAGCCCCCAGGGATACCAAGCTTTCTTT.

The chain's CDR3 is CAISEPLRGRNYGYTF. The DNA of the CDR3 is TGTGCCATCAGTGAGCCTCTCAGGGGGCGAAACTATGGCTACACCTTC. The V call is TRBV10-3, the J call TRBJ1-2, with 8 bases identical to TRBD1. The CDR3 runs to 16 residues. Germline lookup yields CDR1 ENHRY and CDR2 SYGVKD. After removal of 2 bases from V and 2 bases from J, the junction contained 7 bases not matched to a gene.

This clone has at least ten counts. V and J are TRBV7-9 and TRBJ1-6, with D possibly TRBD1 on 6 matching bases. V shed 5 bases and J shed 8 bases, with 13 bases lying between them. The V gene's germline CDR1 is SEHNR and CDR2 FQNEAQ (reference sequence). This CDR3 region has 14 residues. CDR3 nucleotide sequence: TGTGCCAGCAGCAAAGACAGGTGGGATTCACCCCTCCACTTT. Translated: CASSKDRWDSPLHF.

This clone was seen only once. The rearrangement joins TRBV6-6 to TRBJ1-3, with D tentatively TRBD1 (6 bases). This CDR3 has 14 amino acids. V lost 6 bases to trimming and J lost 2 bases, with 11 bases between them. Germline V gene data show CDR1 as MNHNY and CDR2 as SVGAGI (reference sequence). The CDR3: CASSYAGAGNTIYF. In nucleotides, the CDR3 is TGTGCCAGCAGCTACGCAGGGGCTGGAAACACCATATATTTT.

The chain employs TRBV9 and TRBJ1-6; D gene ambiguous. The V gene lost 3 bases and the J gene lost 0 bases, with 16 bases spanning the gap. CDR3 length equals 18 residues. Germline lookup yields CDR1 SGDLS and CDR2 YYNGEE. The CDR3 DNA follows: TGTGCCAGCAGCGCTCGCGATATTGGGAGCTCCTATAATTCACCCCTCCACTTT. This sequence encodes CASSARDIGSSYNSPLHF. Full variable domain (rest looked up from reference TRBV9 and TRBJ1-6): DSGVTQTPKHLITATGQRVTLRCSPRSGDLSVYWYQQSLDQGLQFLIQYYNGEERAKGNILERFSAQQFPDLHSELNLSSLELGDSALYFCASSARDIGSSYNSPLHFGNGTRLTVT.

The rearrangement uses TRBV27 and TRBJ2-7; possible D gene TRBD1, 6 bases. Per germline, CDR1 MNHEY and CDR2 SMNVEV (reference sequence). The CDR3 is 17 residues long. Trimming left V 4 bases short and J 1 base short, with 20 bases between. The CDR3 loop reads CASSSLGFRDKSYEQYF. CDR3 coding DNA: TGTGCCAGCAGTTCGTTGGGGTTCCGGGACAAATCCTACGAGCAGTACTTC.